This T cell receptor (beta chain) was observed in a study of T cell responses to AZD1222 COVID-19 vaccine. TCRdb's table, derived via immunoSEQ multiplex PCR, lists solely in-frame clones and lacks some. Found here are around 180,000 clones, around 87% of them singletons; the top ten hold 2.5% to 3%. In this sample, this clone turned up a few times. Its specificity is unknown. Study-wide points: The span of vaccine-associated CD4 TCRs extended across spike, with dominance at 160-218 and 743-854. Repertoires in all cases were sampled only once the peak T cell response had passed. Donors were mostly white British, more females; clonal diversity possibly underestimated. Two AZD1222 doses significantly raised spike-specific TCR breadth and depth over controls.

CDR1 LNHDA and CDR2 SQIVND come from the germline V gene (reference sequence). The CDR3 loop spans 15 amino acids. V lost 0 bases, J lost 0 bases, and 6 bases lay in between. The chain couples TRBV19 to TRBJ1-5, with no clear D. This sample comprised peripheral blood, obtained on day 0 of MenACWY control vaccination. This clonotype originated in an adult in good health. The CDR3 reads CASSIDWVSNQPQHF. In DNA form, the CDR3 reads TGTGCCAGTAGTATAGATTGGGTTAGCAATCAGCCCCAGCATTTT. Combining the CDR3 with reference TRBV19 and TRBJ1-5 gives the whole variable domain DGGITQSPKYLFRKEGQNVTLSCEQNLNHDAMYWYRQDPGQGLRLIYYSQIVNDFQKGDIAEGYSVSREKKESFPLTVTSAQKNPTAFYLCASSIDWVSNQPQHFGDGTRLSIL.